A selection of T cell receptor beta chains follows, all from one sample in a study of cytomegalovirus exposure and HLA in healthy donors. Generated by immunoSEQ multiplex PCR, the TCRdb table keeps only in-frame clones and is missing some. Altogether approximately 110,000 clones are present, just under 80% being singletons, with the ten largest covering roughly 6%. Sequenced sample: PBMCs. The source is a male donor in good health and CMV-seronegative. CDR3s include the opening cysteine and the closing phenylalanine or tryptophan. Fields, in order: V gene, D gene, J gene, clone size, CDR3 DNA, CDR3 protein. D genes are given only for firm matches. Rows give clone size only sometimes, using once, few, many, or a class for an expanded clone.

v_gene: TRBV4-3; d_gene: TRBD1; j_gene: TRBJ2-3; abundance: few; CDR3nt: TGCGCCAGCAGCCAAGGTGACAGGGTTGTTCCAGATACGCAGTATTTT; CDR3aa: CASSQGDRVVPDTQYF
v_gene: TRBV23-1; d_gene: -; j_gene: TRBJ2-3; abundance: -; CDR3nt: TGCGCCAGCAACCCAGGGGCCTCAGACTTCACAGATACGCAGTATTTT; CDR3aa: CASNPGASDFTDTQYF
v_gene: TRBV28; d_gene: TRBD1; j_gene: TRBJ2-3; abundance: -; CDR3nt: TGTGCCAGCACCAGACAGGGATTAACAGATACGCAGTATTTT; CDR3aa: CASTRQGLTDTQYF
v_gene: TRBV12-5; d_gene: TRBD1; j_gene: TRBJ1-2; abundance: -; CDR3nt: TGTGCTAGTGGTACTGAGACAGGGGGCGATTCCTATGGCTACACCTTC; CDR3aa: CASGTETGGDSYGYTF
v_gene: TRBV19; d_gene: TRBD1; j_gene: TRBJ1-2; abundance: -; CDR3nt: TGTGCCAGTAGTCTCCGGGACAGGGGCCGCGGGCGCTATGGCTACACCTTC; CDR3aa: CASSLRDRGRGRYGYTF
v_gene: TRBV5-1; d_gene: -; j_gene: TRBJ2-1; abundance: -; CDR3nt: TGCGCCAGCAGCTTGGGTTACGGGCTAGCGAACGACAATGAGCAGTTCTTC; CDR3aa: CASSLGYGLANDNEQFF
v_gene: TRBV6-6; d_gene: TRBD1; j_gene: TRBJ2-5; abundance: -; CDR3nt: TGTGCCAGCAGACGACGGGACAGGGCCATTCAAGAGACCCAGTACTTC; CDR3aa: CASRRRDRAIQETQYF
v_gene: TRBV12-2; d_gene: -; j_gene: TRBJ2-4; abundance: -; CDR3nt: TGTGCAAGTCGCTTAGAAATTACGGGACAGCCCCAAAACATTCAGTACTTC; CDR3aa: CASRLEITGQPQNIQYF
v_gene: TRBV5-8; d_gene: TRBD2; j_gene: TRBJ2-7; abundance: -; CDR3nt: TGTGCCAGCAGCTTTGGGCGGGAGAGTTACGAGCAGTACTTC; CDR3aa: CASSFGRESYEQYF
v_gene: TRBV10-3; d_gene: TRBD2; j_gene: TRBJ2-5; abundance: -; CDR3nt: TGTGCCATCAGTACTAGCGGACAAGAGACCCAGTACTTC; CDR3aa: CAISTSGQETQYF
v_gene: TRBV9; d_gene: TRBD2; j_gene: TRBJ2-1; abundance: once; CDR3nt: TGTGCCAGCAGCGTAGCCCAGCGGGAGGGCTCCTACAATGAGCAGTTCTTC; CDR3aa: CASSVAQREGSYNEQFF
v_gene: TRBV7-2; d_gene: -; j_gene: TRBJ1-2; abundance: -; CDR3nt: TGTGCCAGCAGCATCAGTGTTTTCTATGGCTACACCTTC; CDR3aa: CASSISVFYGYTF
v_gene: TRBV6-5; d_gene: TRBD1; j_gene: TRBJ1-2; abundance: -; CDR3nt: TGTGCCAGCAGTTCCCACGGGACAGCCAACTATGGCTACACCTTC; CDR3aa: CASSSHGTANYGYTF
v_gene: TRBV27; d_gene: -; j_gene: TRBJ1-1; abundance: -; CDR3nt: TGTGCCACAAAGACAGGTTGGAACACTGAAGCTTTCTTT; CDR3aa: CATKTGWNTEAFF
v_gene: TRBV6-1; d_gene: -; j_gene: TRBJ2-7; abundance: -; CDR3nt: TGTGCCAGCACGGCGGGACCCCACGAGCAGTACTTC; CDR3aa: CASTAGPHEQYF
v_gene: TRBV4-2; d_gene: -; j_gene: TRBJ2-1; abundance: once; CDR3nt: TGTGCCAGCAGCCAAGCGGCTAGTATCAATGAGCAGTTCTTC; CDR3aa: CASSQAASINEQFF
v_gene: TRBV11-2; d_gene: TRBD1; j_gene: TRBJ2-6; abundance: -; CDR3nt: TGTGCCAGCAGCTCACCTACAGGGGGCAGATTTGGGGCCAACGTCCTGACTTTC; CDR3aa: CASSSPTGGRFGANVLTF
v_gene: TRBV6-5; d_gene: -; j_gene: TRBJ2-5; abundance: -; CDR3nt: TGTGCCAGCAGTCCCGGGGAGACCCAGTACTTC; CDR3aa: CASSPGETQYF
v_gene: TRBV4-1; d_gene: -; j_gene: TRBJ1-5; abundance: medium-sized; CDR3nt: TGCGCCAGCAGCCAAGATGGACAGCTCAATCAGCCCCAGCATTTT; CDR3aa: CASSQDGQLNQPQHF
v_gene: TRBV5-1; d_gene: -; j_gene: TRBJ1-2; abundance: -; CDR3nt: TGCGCCAGCAGCGGGTCCATAGGAGGCTATGGCTACACCTTC; CDR3aa: CASSGSIGGYGYTF
v_gene: TRBV2; d_gene: TRBD1; j_gene: TRBJ1-2; abundance: -; CDR3nt: TGTGCCAGCCGCGACCTACAGGGGGCGACGAACTATGGCTACACCTTC; CDR3aa: CASRDLQGATNYGYTF
v_gene: TRBV6-1; d_gene: TRBD2; j_gene: TRBJ2-7; abundance: -; CDR3nt: TGTGCCAGCAGTCAAGCGTTAACCGGGACTAGCGGCGCCTACGAGCAGTACTTC; CDR3aa: CASSQALTGTSGAYEQYF
v_gene: TRBV5-6; d_gene: -; j_gene: TRBJ2-6; abundance: -; CDR3nt: TGTGCCAGCAGCTTGGGTGTTTCAGGGGCCAACGTCCTGACTTTC; CDR3aa: CASSLGVSGANVLTF
v_gene: TRBV27; d_gene: TRBD1; j_gene: TRBJ2-7; abundance: -; CDR3nt: TGTGCCAGCAGGACAGGGGAGATTGGCGAGCAGTACTTC; CDR3aa: CASRTGEIGEQYF
v_gene: TRBV2; d_gene: -; j_gene: TRBJ2-5; abundance: -; CDR3nt: TGTGCCAGCAGTGATTCAAGGGCCAGGGCAACTGGAGAGACCCAGTACTTC; CDR3aa: CASSDSRARATGETQYF
v_gene: TRBV29-1; d_gene: -; j_gene: TRBJ2-5; abundance: -; CDR3nt: TGCAGCGTTGATTGTTCTGGCGGGAAAAACGGAGAGACCCAGTACTTC; CDR3aa: CSVDCSGGKNGETQYF
v_gene: TRBV19; d_gene: TRBD1; j_gene: TRBJ2-3; abundance: -; CDR3nt: TGTGCCAGTAGTATTTGGACAGGGGGTACAGATACGCAGTATTTT; CDR3aa: CASSIWTGGTDTQYF
v_gene: TRBV16; d_gene: -; j_gene: TRBJ1-1; abundance: -; CDR3nt: TGTGCCAGCAGCCAATCGTCCAGGCTTCACACTGAAGCTTTCTTT; CDR3aa: CASSQSSRLHTEAFF